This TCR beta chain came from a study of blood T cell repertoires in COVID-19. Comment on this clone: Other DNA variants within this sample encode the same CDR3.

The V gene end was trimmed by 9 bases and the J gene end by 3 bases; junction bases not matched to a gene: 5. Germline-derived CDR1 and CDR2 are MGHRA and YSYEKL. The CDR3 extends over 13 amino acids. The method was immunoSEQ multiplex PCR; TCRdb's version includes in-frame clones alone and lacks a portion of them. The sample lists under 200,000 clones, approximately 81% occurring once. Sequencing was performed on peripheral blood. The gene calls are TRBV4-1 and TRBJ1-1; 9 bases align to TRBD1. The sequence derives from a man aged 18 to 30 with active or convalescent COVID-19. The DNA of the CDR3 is TGCGCCAGTAGACAGGGGGTGGACACTGAAGCTTTCTTT. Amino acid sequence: CASRQGVDTEAFF.